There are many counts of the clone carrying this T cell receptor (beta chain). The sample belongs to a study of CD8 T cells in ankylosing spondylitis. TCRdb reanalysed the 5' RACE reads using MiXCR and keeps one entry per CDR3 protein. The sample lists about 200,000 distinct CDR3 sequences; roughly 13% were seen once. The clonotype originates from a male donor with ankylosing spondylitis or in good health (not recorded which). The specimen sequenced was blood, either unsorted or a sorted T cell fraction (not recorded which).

The CDR3 bases are TGTGCCAGCAGTCTACCGACAGGCCCCTACGAGCAGTACTTC. Translated, it gives CASSLPTGPYEQYF. The rearrangement joins TRBV12-3 or TRBV12-4 to TRBJ2-7; D is perhaps TRBD1 (6 bases). The CDR3 covers 14 residues. V was trimmed by 5 bases and J by 2 bases, leaving 13 bases between them.